Listed below are T cell receptor beta chains from one sample, sequenced in a study of PD-1 blockade in classical Hodgkin lymphoma. Sequencing used immunoSEQ multiplex PCR; TCRdb keeps in-frame clones, though not all of them. The sample has tens of thousands of clones, approximately 95% seen once. Material for sequencing was peripheral blood mononuclear cells (PBMCs). Receptors originate from a human donor with classical Hodgkin lymphoma. Both conserved end residues are part of each CDR3. The order of the fields is D gene, J gene, clone size, V gene, CDR3 DNA, CDR3 protein. A D gene is named only where the DNA matches it firmly. For some rows the clone size is stated as once, few or many, or as a class when expanded; others skip it.

>.|TRBJ2-1|once|TRBV10-3
TGTGCCATCAACCTGAAACCGAACAATGAGCAGTTCTTC
CAINLKPNNEQFF
>TRBD2|TRBJ2-7|.|TRBV29-1
TGCAGCGTTGTCTTAGCGGGAGATGGCCACGAGCAGTACTTC
CSVVLAGDGHEQYF
>.|TRBJ2-1|.|TRBV9
TGTGCCAGCAGCGTAGGGGTGACTCTAACGAGGGATGAGCAGTTCTTC
CASSVGVTLTRDEQFF
>.|TRBJ2-1|.|TRBV15
TGTGCCACCAGCACGGGGCAGAGATACAATGAGCAGTTCTTC
CATSTGQRYNEQFF
>.|TRBJ2-5|.|TRBV4-3
TGCGCCAGCAGCCAAGTCCCCAGGGCATTAGAGACCCAGTACTTC
CASSQVPRALETQYF
>TRBD2|TRBJ2-7|once|TRBV19
TGTGCCAGTAGTCCAGCGGGGCGTTCCTACGAGCAGTACTTC
CASSPAGRSYEQYF
>.|TRBJ2-7|.|TRBV7-2
TGTGCCAGCAGCCGAAATCAAGGGGAAGTGGCCTACGAGCAGTACTTC
CASSRNQGEVAYEQYF
>.|TRBJ2-7|.|TRBV7-2
TGTGCCAGCAGCTTGCAAGCGGACTCCTACGAGCAGTACTTC
CASSLQADSYEQYF
>TRBD2|TRBJ2-1|.|TRBV28
TGTGCCAGCAGTGGGGGGCCCCTAGCGGGCCTATACAATGAGCAGTTCTTC
CASSGGPLAGLYNEQFF
>.|TRBJ2-1|.|TRBV5-1
TGCGCCAGCAGCTTGGAACCAGGGGCGGGGGATGAGCAGTTCTTC
CASSLEPGAGDEQFF
>TRBD1|TRBJ2-2|.|TRBV15
TGTGCCACCAGCAGCCTGGGACAGGACACCGGGGAGCTGTTTTTT
CATSSLGQDTGELFF
>TRBD2|TRBJ2-7|.|TRBV7-2
TGTGCCAGCAGCCCCCAGTGGGGCCGACTAGCTGAGCAGTACTTC
CASSPQWGRLAEQYF
>.|TRBJ1-5|.|TRBV16
TGTGCCAGCAGCCACTTAGACCGGGAAGGGCAGCCCCAGCATTTT
CASSHLDREGQPQHF
>.|TRBJ2-2|.|TRBV30
TGTGCCTGGAGTGTACCCGGCTATGGGGCCGGGGAGCTGTTTTTT
CAWSVPGYGAGELFF
>TRBD1|TRBJ1-5|.|TRBV6-1
TGTGCCACGGGGGCCGGGACAGGCGGGGGGCAGCCCCAGCATTTT
CATGAGTGGGQPQHF
>.|TRBJ1-5|once|TRBV5-1
TGCGCCAGCAGCTTGGCAGGGGATCAGCCCCAGCATTTT
CASSLAGDQPQHF
>TRBD1|TRBJ1-2|.|TRBV6-1
TGTGCCAGCAGTGACCGACAGGGTGTTACCGGCTACACCTTC
CASSDRQGVTGYTF
>.|TRBJ2-2|once|TRBV28
TGTGCCAGCAGTTTACCCCTAGGGGTCGGGGAGCTGTTTTTT
CASSLPLGVGELFF
>.|TRBJ2-3|.|TRBV4-1
TGCGCCAGCAGCCAAGGGGGTACGCAGTATTTT
CASSQGGTQYF
>.|TRBJ2-1|.|TRBV7-2
TGTGCCAGCAGCCCAGACGGGGGTAACAGGGGTGAGCAGTTCTTC
CASSPDGGNRGEQFF
>.|TRBJ2-5|.|TRBV5-6
TGTGCCAGCAGCTTCGGTTGGGAGACCCAGTACTTC
CASSFGWETQYF
>TRBD2|TRBJ2-5|.|TRBV9
TGTGCCAGCAGCAAAAATAGCGGGGGAAACCAAGAGACCCAGTACTTC
CASSKNSGGNQETQYF